This T cell receptor (beta chain) was found in a study of identical twins. Overall study results and limits: Among beta out-of-frame sequences, excess sharing between twins appeared weaker. Memory repertoires showed no such pattern, whereas abundant cord blood beta clonotypes carried fewer insertions.

All donors comprised healthy Caucasians. Germline V gene sequence: CDR1 SGHTA, CDR2 FQGNSA. Trimming at V came to 3 bases and at J to 3 bases, leaving 6 bases not matched to a gene. This CDR3 contains 15 residues. MiXCR, applied by TCRdb to the 5' RACE reads, yields one record per CDR3 protein. The profile shows 1.5 million to 2 million distinct CDR3 sequences, roughly a third of them singletons. The table lists this clonotype with a few counts. The antigen is undetermined. Material: cord blood. The V call is TRBV7-2, the J call TRBJ2-7; 9 bases map to TRBD1. The clonotype originates from a newborn girl in good health. CDR3 sequence (DNA): TGTGCCAGCAGCTTCGGGACAGGGTTTATCTACGAGCAGTACTTC. It is translated as CASSFGTGFIYEQYF.